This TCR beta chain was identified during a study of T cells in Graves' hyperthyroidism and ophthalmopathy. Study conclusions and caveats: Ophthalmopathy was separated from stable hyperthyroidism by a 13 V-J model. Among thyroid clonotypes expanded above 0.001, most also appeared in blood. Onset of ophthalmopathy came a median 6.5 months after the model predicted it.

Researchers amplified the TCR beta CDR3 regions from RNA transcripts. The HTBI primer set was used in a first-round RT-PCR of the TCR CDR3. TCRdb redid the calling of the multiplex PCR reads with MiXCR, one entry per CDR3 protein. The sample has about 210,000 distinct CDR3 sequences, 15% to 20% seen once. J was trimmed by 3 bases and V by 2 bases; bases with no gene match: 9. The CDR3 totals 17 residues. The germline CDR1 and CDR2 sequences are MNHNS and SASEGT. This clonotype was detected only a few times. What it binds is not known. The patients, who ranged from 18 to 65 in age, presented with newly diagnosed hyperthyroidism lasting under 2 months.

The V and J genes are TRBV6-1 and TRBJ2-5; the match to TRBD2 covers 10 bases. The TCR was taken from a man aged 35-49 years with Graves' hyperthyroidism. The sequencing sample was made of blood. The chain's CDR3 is CASSETPSGGKEETQYF. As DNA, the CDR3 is TGTGCCAGCAGTGAAACCCCTAGCGGGGGCAAGGAAGAGACCCAGTACTTC.